What follows describes a single T cell receptor beta chain. Its specificity is not known. With 4 bases removed from V and 5 bases from J, the gap between germline ends came to 15 bases. Germline lookup yields CDR1 SGHAT and CDR2 FQNNGV. This CDR3 comprises 14 residues. Primers included in the PCR were 60 Vbeta and 13 Jbeta primers. TCRdb keeps only in-frame clones here, not all; method: immunoSEQ multiplex PCR. This sample yields some 150,000 clones, of which roughly 77% are seen a single time; 3.5% belongs to the top ten. These data belong to a study of cytomegalovirus exposure and HLA in healthy donors. As for the study in general: Samples from HLA-typed donors yielded about 85 million unique TCRs in an early data release. Most genotyped donors, around four fifths of about 400, had Caucasian-associated genetic ancestry. Study findings and constraints: The availability of immune exposure information extended only to CMV serostatus. The authors judged a highly shared variant cluster likely a sequencing artifact.

The sequencing input was PBMCs. This receptor was obtained from a human donor in good health. V usage is TRBV11-2 and J usage is TRBJ2-7; possibly TRBD2 for D (6 bases). The CDR3 DNA sequence: TGTGCCAGCAGCTCTCAGAGACTAGGAAACGAGCAGTACTTC. The encoded protein is CASSSQRLGNEQYF.